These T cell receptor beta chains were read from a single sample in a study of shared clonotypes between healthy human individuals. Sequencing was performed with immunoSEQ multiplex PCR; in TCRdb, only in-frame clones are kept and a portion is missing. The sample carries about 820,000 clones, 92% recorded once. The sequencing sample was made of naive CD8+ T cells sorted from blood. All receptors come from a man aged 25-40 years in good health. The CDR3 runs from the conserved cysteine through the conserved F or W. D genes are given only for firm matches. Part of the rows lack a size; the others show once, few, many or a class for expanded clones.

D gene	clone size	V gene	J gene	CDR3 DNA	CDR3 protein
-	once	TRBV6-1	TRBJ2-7	TGTGCCAGCAGACGACGCAATCTATCCTACGAGCAGTACTTC	CASRRRNLSYEQYF
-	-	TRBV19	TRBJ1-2	TGTGCCACAAAGGGGACGGGATATGGCTACACCTTC	CATKGTGYGYTF
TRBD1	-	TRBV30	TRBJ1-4	TGTGCCTCCACAGGGGATAATGAAAAACTGTTTTTT	CASTGDNEKLFF
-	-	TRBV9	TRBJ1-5	TGTGCCAGCAGCGTAGACGGGGGCCCAATGCAGCCCCAGCATTTT	CASSVDGGPMQPQHF
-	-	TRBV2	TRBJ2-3	TGTGCCAGCATTAGGACGGGGGCGAAAGATACGCAGTATTTT	CASIRTGAKDTQYF
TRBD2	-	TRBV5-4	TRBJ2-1	TGTGCCAGCAGCTTAGGCCTAGCGGCCTACAATGAGCAGTTCTTC	CASSLGLAAYNEQFF
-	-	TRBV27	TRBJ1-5	TGTGCCAGCTCTTTAAGTGTCACAGGGCCCCAGCATTTT	CASSLSVTGPQHF
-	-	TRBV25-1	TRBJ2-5	TGTGCCAGCAGTCCACGAATGGGGATAGAGACCCAGTACTTC	CASSPRMGIETQYF
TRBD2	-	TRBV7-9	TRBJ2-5	TGTGCCAGCAGCCGTACTAGCGGGAGGGCCGTGGAGACCCAGTACTTC	CASSRTSGRAVETQYF
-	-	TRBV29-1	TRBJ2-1	TGCAGCGTCCGATCTAGCCGTAATGAGCAGTTCTTC	CSVRSSRNEQFF
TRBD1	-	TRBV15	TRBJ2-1	TGTGCCACCAGCAGGTCCGGGACAGGGATCAATGAGCAGTTCTTC	CATSRSGTGINEQFF
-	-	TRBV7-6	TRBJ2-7	TGTGCCAGCAGCATCAGCATTAGCTCCTACGAGCAGTACTTC	CASSISISSYEQYF
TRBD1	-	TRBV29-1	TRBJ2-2	TGCAGCGTGGACAGGGAGAGCACCGGGGAGCTGTTTTTT	CSVDRESTGELFF
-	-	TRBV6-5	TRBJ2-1	TGTGCCAGCAAAAAAGTACTGAGCTCCTACAATGAGCAGTTCTTC	CASKKVLSSYNEQFF
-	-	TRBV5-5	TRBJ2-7	TGTGCCAGCAGCTTTCGATACGAGCAGTACTTC	CASSFRYEQYF
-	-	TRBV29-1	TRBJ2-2	TGCAGCGTTGAAATGTGGGGGATACAGTCGGGGGAGCTGTTTTTT	CSVEMWGIQSGELFF
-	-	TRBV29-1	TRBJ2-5	TGCAGCGTTGGCCCGAGGGGGGCCGACTTAGAGACCCAGTACTTC	CSVGPRGADLETQYF